The 9 T cell receptor beta chains listed next were all sequenced from one sample in a study of blood T cell repertoires in COVID-19. Here immunoSEQ multiplex PCR was the method, and the copy in TCRdb shows in-frame clones only, minus some. The repertoire consists of 150,000 to 200,000 clones, with around 80% occurring once and the leading ten covering around 14%. Material: peripheral blood. The receptors were gathered from a young man with active or convalescent COVID-19.

The V and J genes are TRBV28 and TRBJ1-4; D unresolved. The germline V gene encodes CDR1 MDHEN and CDR2 SYDVKM. V lost 6 bases, J lost 0 bases, and 17 bases lay in between. There are 17 residues in the CDR3. CDR3 residues: CASSYLPGDATNEKLFF. CDR3 bases: TGTGCCAGCAGCTACTTACCCGGGGATGCAACTAATGAAAAACTGTTTTTT.

V gene TRBV29-1 combines with J gene TRBJ1-2, with 7 positions matching TRBD1. Unmatched junction bases numbered 10, after V lost 7 bases and J lost 8 bases. The CDR3 is made up of 12 amino acids. Germline values: CDR1 SQVTM, CDR2 ANQGSEA. CDR3 loop: CSARGQGEGYTF. The CDR3 nucleotides are TGCAGCGCGAGGGGGCAGGGAGAAGGCTACACCTTC.

The rearrangement links TRBV25-1 to TRBJ1-5, with TRBD1 identical over 7 bases. Germline V gene lookup returns CDR1 MGHDK and CDR2 SYGVNS. V dropped 2 bases and J dropped 4; count of bases not matched to a gene: 8. The CDR3 totals 16 residues. The chain's CDR3 is CASSEPGGTENQPQHF. The CDR3 DNA sequence: TGTGCCAGCAGTGAACCGGGGGGGACAGAAAATCAGCCCCAGCATTTT.

The rearrangement uses TRBV4-1 and TRBJ1-5; unclear D gene. In germline, CDR1 is MGHRA, CDR2 YSYEKL. Trimming stripped 0 bases from V and 0 bases from J, with 6 bases between. The CDR3 length is 15 residues. The CDR3 spells CASSQEQSSNQPQHF. The CDR3 DNA follows: TGCGCCAGCAGCCAAGAACAGAGTAGCAATCAGCCCCAGCATTTT.

This chain links TRBV5-1 with TRBJ2-3; 12 bases are a match to TRBD2. The CDR3 is 15 amino acids. With V trimmed by 4 bases and J by 3 bases, 3 bases remained unmatched. CDR1 SGHRS and CDR2 YFSETQ come from the germline V gene. Here the CDR3 reads CASSPSGGATDTQYF. CDR3 nucleotide sequence: TGCGCCAGCAGCCCTAGCGGGGGGGCAACAGATACGCAGTATTTT.

V usage is TRBV27 and J usage is TRBJ1-5; no clear D gene. The CDR3 length is 14 residues. Trimming removed 6 bases from V and 3 bases from J, with 12 bases in between. Per germline, CDR1 MNHEY and CDR2 SMNVEV (reference sequence). The CDR3 DNA follows: TGTGCCAGCAGACCCTCCACAGTCAATCAGCCCCAGCATTTT. It translates to CASRPSTVNQPQHF.

The V call is TRBV9, the J call TRBJ2-1; TRBD1 matches at 10 bases. CDR1 is SGDLS and CDR2 is YYNGEE in the germline V gene. CDR3 size: 16 residues. Unmatched junction bases numbered 10, after V lost 2 bases and J lost 8 bases. Written as DNA, the CDR3 is TGTGCCAGCAGCGTGTTCTCCGGGACAGGGGACCATGAGCAGTTCTTC. As protein: CASSVFSGTGDHEQFF.

The chain uses TRBV29-1 and TRBJ2-2; TRBD2 agrees at 10 bases. CDR1 and CDR2 (germline): SQVTM, ANQGSEA. The V gene end was trimmed by 1 base and the J gene end by 4 bases; junction bases not matched to a gene: 9. This CDR3 spans 17 amino acids. CDR3 loop: CSVEVASGSWVTGELFF. As DNA, the CDR3 is TGCAGCGTTGAAGTGGCTAGCGGGAGTTGGGTCACCGGGGAGCTGTTTTTT.

This clone was observed a single time. V gene TRBV20-1 combines with J gene TRBJ2-1; 9 nucleotides line up with TRBD2. V dropped 3 bases and J dropped 7; count of bases not matched to a gene: 10. The germline V gene has CDR1 DFQATT and CDR2 SNEGSKA (reference sequence). The CDR3 has 15 amino acids. CDR3 DNA: TGCAGTGCTAGTTCCCCTAGCGGGGTGATAAATGAGCAGTTCTTC. Translation: CSASSPSGVINEQFF.